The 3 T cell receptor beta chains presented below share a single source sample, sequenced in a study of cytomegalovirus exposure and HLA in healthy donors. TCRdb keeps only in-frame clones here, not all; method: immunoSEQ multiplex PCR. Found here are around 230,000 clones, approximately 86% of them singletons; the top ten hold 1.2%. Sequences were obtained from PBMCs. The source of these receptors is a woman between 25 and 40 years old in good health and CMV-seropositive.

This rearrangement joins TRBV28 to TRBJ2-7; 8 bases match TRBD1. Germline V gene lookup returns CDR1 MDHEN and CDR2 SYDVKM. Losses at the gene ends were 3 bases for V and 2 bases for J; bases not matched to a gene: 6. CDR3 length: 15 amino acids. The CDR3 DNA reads TGTGCCAGCAGTTTTAGTCTGACAGGGGCCTACGAGCAGTACTTC. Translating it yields CASSFSLTGAYEQYF.

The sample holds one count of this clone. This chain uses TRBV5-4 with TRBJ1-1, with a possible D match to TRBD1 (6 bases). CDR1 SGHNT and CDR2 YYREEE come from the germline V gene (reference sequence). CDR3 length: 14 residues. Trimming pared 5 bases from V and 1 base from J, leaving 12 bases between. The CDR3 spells CASSSGTPNTEAFF. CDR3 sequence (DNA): TGTGCCAGCAGTTCAGGGACACCGAACACTGAAGCTTTCTTT.

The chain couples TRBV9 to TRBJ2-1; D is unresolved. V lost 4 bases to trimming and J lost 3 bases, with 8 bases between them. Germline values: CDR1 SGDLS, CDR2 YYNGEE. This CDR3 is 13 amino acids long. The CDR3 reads CASSLRDYNEQFF. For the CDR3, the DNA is TGTGCCAGCAGCCTTAGAGACTACAATGAGCAGTTCTTC.